A single TCR beta chain is shown here with its context. Its antigen is as yet unknown. The repertoire was sequenced with immunoSEQ multiplex PCR; TCRdb's copy has only in-frame clones and lacks some. The sample records some 180,000 clones, over 80% being singletons. This specimen belongs to a study of T cell responses to AZD1222 COVID-19 vaccine. Study findings and constraints: Just five or six AZD1222 recipients tested seropositive at baseline.

Sample: peripheral blood, taken on day 0 of AZD1222 vaccination. This clonotype originated in an adult in good health.

CDR3 residues: CASSRGGTGNYGYTF. The CDR3 nucleotides are TGTGCCAGCAGTCGTGGTGGAACAGGGAACTATGGCTACACCTTC. The rearrangement uses TRBV28 and TRBJ1-2, with TRBD1 as a possible D gene (6 bases). V lost 5 bases, J lost 2 bases, and 15 bases lay in between. The CDR3 length is 15 residues. CDR1 is MDHEN, CDR2 SYDVKM, per germline.